The 8 T cell receptor beta chains given below trace back to one sample, sequenced in a study of cytomegalovirus exposure and HLA in healthy donors. 60 Vbeta and 13 Jbeta primers were used in PCR. Measured with immunoSEQ multiplex PCR; TCRdb has only the in-frame clones, and not every one. The profile covers approximately 150,000 clones, with approximately 84% appearing a single time and under 5% taken by the ten largest. The sample was PBMCs. The receptors were sampled from a man between 18 and 35 years old in good health and CMV-seronegative.

This chain uses TRBV19 with TRBJ2-7; weak D call: TRBD1 (5 bases). V lost 4 bases and J 1 base, leaving 11 bases between the germline ends. This CDR3 has 14 amino acids. CDR1 is LNHDA and CDR2 is SQIVND in the germline V gene (reference sequence). Here the CDR3 DNA reads TGTGCCAGTAGTACCATACAGGAGTCCTACGAGCAGTACTTC. Translating gives CASSTIQESYEQYF.

The rearrangement links TRBV15 to TRBJ2-2; 10 bases align to TRBD2. In germline, CDR1 is LNHNV, CDR2 YYDKDF (reference sequence). Unmatched junction bases numbered 6, after V lost 0 bases and J lost 5 bases. This CDR3 region has 17 residues. CDR3 region: CATSRDRSGGGTGELFF. DNA of the CDR3: TGTGCCACCAGCAGAGATCGGAGCGGGGGGGGGACCGGGGAGCTGTTTTTT.

This chain uses TRBV11-3 with TRBJ2-7; 7 positions match TRBD1. The CDR3 sequence is 15 residues long. With V trimmed by 6 bases and J by 5 bases, 13 bases remained unmatched. Germline lookup yields CDR1 SGHNT and CDR2 YENEEA. CDR3 protein: CASSYRQGSSNEQYF. The DNA for the CDR3 is TGTGCCAGCAGTTATAGACAGGGCTCAAGTAACGAGCAGTACTTC.

V gene TRBV29-1 combines with J gene TRBJ2-7, with 7 bases matching TRBD1. The CDR3 is 11 amino acids. Per germline, CDR1 SQVTM and CDR2 ANQGSEA. V was pared by 5 bases and J by 6 bases, with 4 bases of the junction left unmatched. The chain's CDR3 is CSVYRGGEQYF. For the CDR3, the DNA is TGCAGCGTTTACAGGGGTGGCGAGCAGTACTTC.

The genes are TRBV19 and TRBJ2-5; TRBD1 agrees at 8 bases. This CDR3 is 16 amino acids long. From germline, CDR1 is LNHDA and CDR2 SQIVND (reference sequence). J lost 4 bases, V lost 3 bases, and 10 bases had no gene match. This chain's CDR3 is CASSIPGTGFGETQYF. CDR3 coding DNA: TGTGCCAGTAGTATCCCTGGGACAGGCTTCGGAGAGACCCAGTACTTC.

The rearrangement uses TRBV29-1 and TRBJ2-1, with 8 bases aligning to TRBD2. Germline values: CDR1 SQVTM, CDR2 ANQGSEA. This CDR3 comprises 15 residues. The ends lost 4 bases at V and 2 bases at J; junction bases unmatched: 7. CDR3 protein: CSVVGRAPTYNEQFF. CDR3 DNA sequence: TGCAGCGTTGTCGGGAGGGCCCCGACCTACAATGAGCAGTTCTTC.

The rearrangement links TRBV19 to TRBJ1-4; tentatively, D is TRBD1 (5 bases). This CDR3 contains 16 residues. V was trimmed by 3 bases and J by 3 bases, leaving 14 bases between them. Germline-derived CDR1 and CDR2 are LNHDA and SQIVND (reference sequence). The CDR3 reads CASSIGRDYPNEKLFF. As DNA, the CDR3 is TGTGCCAGTAGTATCGGCAGGGATTACCCTAATGAAAAACTGTTTTTT.

V usage is TRBV19 and J usage is TRBJ2-3; 10 nucleotides align to TRBD2. The length of the CDR3 is 13 residues. J gave up 6 bases and V 4 bases, and 1 base lay outside the gene matches. CDR1 and CDR2 from the germline V gene are LNHDA and SQIVND (reference sequence). The chain's CDR3 is CASSTGLADTQYF. The CDR3 DNA is TGTGCCAGTAGTACGGGACTAGCGGATACGCAGTATTTT.